The sample holds one count of the clone carrying this T cell receptor beta chain. The data derive from a study of blood T cell repertoires in COVID-19. Study-level background: Some COVID-19 samples were acute and others convalescent; all came from the United States, Italy and Spain.

Methods used by the authors: Amplification with reference gene primers provided the estimates of nucleated cell counts. Libraries were prepared by immunoSEQ multiplex PCR; TCRdb keeps only in-frame clonotypes and omits some of them. V and J calls and clone size follow that table, whereas D and trimming were derived from the DNA. This table has 150,000 to 200,000 clones, approximately 88% appearing once. Trimming removed 5 bases at V and 9 bases at J, with 11 bases between. There are 12 residues in the CDR3. The germline V gene has CDR1 MNHEY and CDR2 SMNVEV (reference sequence). The source material was peripheral blood. The sequence came from a woman in her forties with COVID-19, enrolled during active disease. The rearrangement uses TRBV27 and TRBJ1-5; D is possibly TRBD1 (5 bases). CDR3 coding DNA: TGTGCCAGCAGTCGTCGGGGGACGCCCCAGCATTTT. Its protein is CASSRRGTPQHF.